A selection of T cell receptor beta chains follows, all from one sample in a study of blood T cell repertoires in COVID-19. Sequenced by immunoSEQ multiplex PCR; TCRdb stores in-frame clones only, minus some. Here the sample spans some 380,000 clones, around 90% being singletons. Sequencing was done on a sample of peripheral blood. The receptors here all came from a man in his late teens or twenties with active or convalescent COVID-19. The CDR3 runs from the conserved cysteine through the conserved F or W. A D gene is named only where the DNA matches it firmly. Expanded clones get a size class; other rows say once, few or many, or leave the size out.

j_gene,d_gene,v_gene,abundance,CDR3aa,CDR3nt
TRBJ1-5,-,TRBV27,-,CASSSMTASIYQPQHF,TGTGCCAGCAGTTCCATGACAGCCTCAATCTATCAGCCCCAGCATTTT
TRBJ2-7,-,TRBV11-1,-,CASSHTGSGYEQYF,TGTGCCAGCAGCCATACGGGGTCGGGCTACGAGCAGTACTTC
TRBJ1-2,TRBD1,TRBV27,-,CASSFTGDGYGYTF,TGTGCCAGCAGTTTCACAGGGGATGGCTATGGCTACACCTTC
TRBJ1-1,-,TRBV7-6,-,CASSSNRARGNTEAFF,TGTGCCAGCAGCAGTAACAGGGCAAGGGGGAACACTGAAGCTTTCTTT
TRBJ2-7,TRBD1,TRBV4-3,-,CASSRTGDSYEQYF,TGCGCCAGCAGCCGGACAGGCGACTCCTACGAGCAGTACTTC
TRBJ2-7,TRBD1,TRBV19,-,CASSKIPGQGAYEQYF,TGTGCCAGTAGTAAAATTCCGGGACAGGGGGCCTACGAGCAGTACTTC
TRBJ2-5,-,TRBV27,once,CASSSPTGLGETQYF,TGTGCCAGCAGTTCCCCGACGGGGTTGGGAGAGACCCAGTACTTC
TRBJ1-5,-,TRBV7-2,-,CASSLVGPGQVYSNQPQHF,TGTGCCAGCAGCTTAGTAGGCCCGGGACAAGTATATAGCAATCAGCCCCAGCATTTT
TRBJ2-7,-,TRBV3-1/TRBV3-2,once,CASSQPGEGEQYF,TGTGCCAGCAGCCAACCAGGGGAGGGCGAGCAGTACTTC
TRBJ1-2,TRBD1,TRBV4-1,-,CASSQAMGDRSYGYTF,TGCGCCAGCAGCCAAGCGATGGGGGACAGATCCTATGGCTACACCTTC
TRBJ1-2,-,TRBV2,-,CASSGNRNSDYGYTF,TGTGCCAGCAGTGGAAACAGGAATTCTGACTATGGCTACACCTTC
TRBJ2-1,-,TRBV28,-,CASSTLGGYYNEQFF,TGTGCCAGCAGTACCCTCGGGGGTTATTACAATGAGCAGTTCTTC
TRBJ2-3,-,TRBV27,-,CATRLTDTQYF,TGTGCCACCCGACTCACAGATACGCAGTATTTT
TRBJ2-7,TRBD1,TRBV6-5,-,CASTRDRGSYEQYF,TGTGCCAGCACCAGAGACAGGGGATCCTACGAGCAGTACTTC
TRBJ2-3,TRBD2,TRBV28,-,CASTRLAGTDTQYF,TGTGCCAGCACGAGACTAGCGGGAACAGATACGCAGTATTTT
TRBJ1-1,-,TRBV7-3,-,CASSHTGTPNTEAFF,TGTGCCAGCAGCCATACCGGGACACCGAACACTGAAGCTTTCTTT
TRBJ1-1,-,TRBV7-2,once,CASSPSTGNTEAFF,TGTGCCAGCAGCCCCTCGACGGGGAACACTGAAGCTTTCTTT
TRBJ2-1,TRBD2,TRBV7-3,-,CASSLPSTSGGNNEQFF,TGTGCCAGCAGCTTACCGTCGACTAGCGGGGGAAACAATGAGCAGTTCTTC
TRBJ2-7,-,TRBV18,-,CASSQGVSPSYEQYF,TGTGCCAGCTCCCAAGGGGTCAGCCCCTCCTACGAGCAGTACTTC
TRBJ2-2,-,TRBV5-8,-,CASRSGTGELFF,TGTGCCAGCAGATCAGGCACCGGGGAGCTGTTTTTT
TRBJ1-4,TRBD1,TRBV4-3,-,CASSQGDDRGSEKLFF,TGCGCCAGCAGCCAGGGCGACGACAGGGGAAGTGAAAAACTGTTTTTT
TRBJ1-3,-,TRBV11-1,-,CASSLDYSGNTIYF,TGTGCCAGCAGCTTAGACTACTCTGGAAACACCATATATTTT
TRBJ2-1,TRBD2,TRBV11-3,few,CASSPRASGPYNEQFF,TGTGCCAGCAGCCCCCGGGCTAGCGGGCCCTACAATGAGCAGTTCTTC
TRBJ1-1,TRBD1,TRBV7-3,-,CASSQQGGDTEAFF,TGTGCCAGCAGCCAACAGGGGGGTGACACTGAAGCTTTCTTT
TRBJ1-1,-,TRBV10-3,-,CAINQGTEAFF,TGTGCCATCAACCAGGGAACTGAAGCTTTCTTT
TRBJ2-1,TRBD2,TRBV24-1,-,CATSAWRGATNNEQFF,TGTGCCACCAGTGCATGGCGGGGGGCAACTAATAATGAGCAGTTCTTC
TRBJ2-1,TRBD2,TRBV11-2,few,CASSSPHLREGPYNEQFF,TGTGCCAGCAGCTCACCTCATTTGCGGGAGGGTCCTTACAATGAGCAGTTCTTC
TRBJ1-2,-,TRBV6-5,-,CASSYSRGTNYGYTF,TGTGCCAGCAGTTACTCGAGGGGGACTAACTATGGCTACACCTTC
TRBJ1-6,TRBD1,TRBV7-8,few,CASSLEVRGSPLHF,TGTGCCAGCAGCTTAGAAGTCAGGGGGTCACCCCTCCACTTT
TRBJ1-4,TRBD1,TRBV18,-,CASSPIGTDPATNEKLFF,TGTGCCAGCTCACCGATCGGGACAGACCCCGCAACTAATGAAAAACTGTTTTTT
TRBJ2-3,TRBD2,TRBV6-5,-,CASSYRLAESTDTQYF,TGTGCCAGCAGTTACAGACTAGCGGAAAGCACAGATACGCAGTATTTT
TRBJ1-5,TRBD1,TRBV6-5,-,CASSPQGGRNQPQHF,TGTGCCAGCAGTCCCCAGGGGGGCCGCAATCAGCCCCAGCATTTT
TRBJ2-5,-,TRBV30,few,CAWSGQRETQYF,TGTGCCTGGAGCGGCCAGCGAGAGACCCAGTACTTC
TRBJ1-2,TRBD1,TRBV6-5,-,CASSKTGTGFGYTF,TGTGCCAGCAGTAAGACCGGGACAGGGTTTGGCTACACCTTC
TRBJ1-2,TRBD1,TRBV5-1,-,CASSGYVPGGINYGYTF,TGCGCCAGCAGCGGGTACGTGCCAGGGGGAATTAACTATGGCTACACCTTC
TRBJ2-3,TRBD2,TRBV9,-,CASTPAGGVTDTQYF,TGTGCCAGCACCCCAGCGGGGGGCGTCACAGATACGCAGTATTTT
TRBJ2-2,-,TRBV4-1,-,CASSQDQRVGPYTGELFF,TGCGCCAGCAGCCAAGATCAGAGGGTCGGGCCGTACACCGGGGAGCTGTTTTTT
TRBJ2-1,TRBD1,TRBV2,-,CASRFGQGSEQFF,TGTGCCAGCAGATTCGGACAGGGTAGTGAGCAGTTCTTC
TRBJ1-2,TRBD1,TRBV18,many,CASSVPGTGAIGGYTF,TGTGCCAGCTCCGTGCCCGGGACAGGGGCCATTGGTGGCTACACCTTC
TRBJ2-1,TRBD2,TRBV3-1/TRBV3-2,-,CASSQTSGGANEQFF,TGTGCCAGCAGCCAAACTAGCGGGGGGGCAAATGAGCAGTTCTTC
TRBJ1-2,-,TRBV4-3,-,CASSQEGEGLVYGYTF,TGCGCCAGCAGCCAAGAGGGGGAGGGGCTGGTCTATGGCTACACCTTC
TRBJ1-5,-,TRBV6-5,once,CASSPGVGNQPQHF,TGTGCCAGCAGTCCGGGAGTAGGCAATCAGCCCCAGCATTTT
TRBJ2-5,-,TRBV27,-,CASSLKAGREETQYF,TGTGCCAGCAGTTTAAAGGCAGGGCGCGAGGAGACCCAGTACTTC
TRBJ2-7,-,TRBV7-2,once,CASSLSRSSYEQYF,TGTGCCAGCAGCCTTTCAAGGAGCTCCTACGAGCAGTACTTC
TRBJ1-1,TRBD1,TRBV5-1,-,CASSLTRQGNTEAFF,TGCGCCAGCAGCTTGACCAGACAGGGGAACACTGAAGCTTTCTTT
TRBJ2-7,TRBD1,TRBV18,-,CASSPPGTGNYEQYF,TGTGCCAGCTCACCCCCCGGGACAGGGAATTACGAGCAGTACTTC
TRBJ1-6,-,TRBV7-6,-,CASSFDRDNSPLHF,TGTGCCAGCAGCTTCGACAGAGATAATTCACCCCTCCACTTT
TRBJ2-3,-,TRBV7-9,-,CASSLVSTTDTQYF,TGTGCCAGCAGCTTAGTTAGCACCACAGATACGCAGTATTTT